The 7 T cell receptor beta chains below come from one sample, sequenced in a study of identical twins. In TCRdb, the 5' RACE reads were re-called with MiXCR into one record per CDR3 protein. The sample includes some 600,000 distinct CDR3 sequences, 7% to 7.5% of them seen just once. This sample also belongs to another study, concerning yellow fever vaccine responses in identical twins.

The sample was PBMCs. Receptor source: a woman younger than 35 in good health.

This clonotype has just a few counts. V gene TRBV2 combines with J gene TRBJ2-7; 10 positions match TRBD2. From germline, CDR1 is SNHLY and CDR2 FYNNEI. There are 19 residues in the CDR3. V shed 3 bases and J 0 bases; nucleotides not matched to a gene: 14. In DNA, the CDR3 is TGTGCCAGCAGTGACCCCATCCTAGCGGGGGCCCCTAGCTCCTACGAGCAGTACGTC. Translating it yields CASSDPILAGAPSSYEQYV.

This clonotype came up a few times. This sequence joins TRBV28 and TRBJ2-3; D is perhaps TRBD1 or TRBD2 (5 bases each). The CDR3 has 16 residues. Germline CDR1 MDHEN, CDR2 SYDVKM. The V and J ends lost 4 bases and 2 bases respectively, with 16 bases between them. CDR3 in amino acids: CASSYNLGGFTDTQYF. DNA of the CDR3: TGTGCCAGCAGTTATAATCTTGGGGGTTTCACAGATACGCAGTATTTT.

The V call is TRBV19, the J call TRBJ1-1; perhaps TRBD1 as D (6 bases). This CDR3 has 11 amino acids. Germline CDR1 reads LNHDA; CDR2 reads SQIVND (reference sequence). V was cut by 6 bases and J by 6 bases, with 8 bases left in between. The CDR3 region has the DNA TGTGCCAGTAGAGGGGGGGCTGAAGCTTTCTTT. Translating gives CASRGGAEAFF.

This clonotype was picked up a small number of times. This rearrangement joins TRBV4-2 to TRBJ2-2, with 10 bases fitting TRBD2. J was trimmed by 1 base and V by 1 base; bases with no gene match: 9. Germline CDR1 reads LGHNA; CDR2 reads YNFKEQ. This CDR3 region has 19 residues. The CDR3 sequence is CASSQVVLAGLGNTGELFF. CDR3 in DNA: TGTGCCAGCAGCCAAGTGGTACTAGCGGGGTTGGGGAACACCGGGGAGCTGTTTTTT.

This clonotype was observed at least ten times. The rearrangement uses TRBV15 and TRBJ2-1; 10 bases map to TRBD2. The germline V gene encodes CDR1 LNHNV and CDR2 YYDKDF (reference sequence). The CDR3 is made up of 16 amino acids. V lost 0 bases and J lost 4; bases outside the gene matches: 3. As DNA, the CDR3 is TGTGCCACCAGCAGAGATGGTAGCGGGAGGTACAATGAGCAGTTCTTC. This codes for CATSRDGSGRYNEQFF.

There are a few counts of this clonotype. This chain uses TRBV5-5 with TRBJ2-7; D may be TRBD2 (5 bases). This CDR3 region has 16 residues. Germline V gives CDR1 SGHKS, CDR2 YYEKEE (reference sequence). Trimming stripped 4 bases from V and 4 bases from J, with 21 bases between. The CDR3 sequence is CASSGSVGQATYEQYF. The CDR3, as DNA: TGTGCCAGCAGCGGGAGCGTGGGTCAGGCCACATACGAGCAGTACTTC. Based on the CDR3 plus reference TRBV5-5 and TRBJ2-7, the full variable domain is DAGVTQSPTHLIKTRGQQVTLRCSPISGHKSVSWYQQVLGQGPQFIFQYYEKEERGRGNFPDRFSARQFPNYSSELNVNALLLGDSALYLCASSGSVGQATYEQYFGPGTRLTVT.

This clonotype appeared a few times. The chain carries TRBV6-4 and TRBJ2-1; D is undetermined. The ends were cut back, 7 bases at V and 6 bases at J, with 22 bases in the middle. Germline CDR1 is MRHNA and CDR2 is SNTAGT. This CDR3 contains 16 residues. The CDR3 nucleotides read TGTGCCAGCAAAGTCACCGCCGGGCAAAGTTTCAATGAGCAGTTCTTC. Translating it yields CASKVTAGQSFNEQFF.